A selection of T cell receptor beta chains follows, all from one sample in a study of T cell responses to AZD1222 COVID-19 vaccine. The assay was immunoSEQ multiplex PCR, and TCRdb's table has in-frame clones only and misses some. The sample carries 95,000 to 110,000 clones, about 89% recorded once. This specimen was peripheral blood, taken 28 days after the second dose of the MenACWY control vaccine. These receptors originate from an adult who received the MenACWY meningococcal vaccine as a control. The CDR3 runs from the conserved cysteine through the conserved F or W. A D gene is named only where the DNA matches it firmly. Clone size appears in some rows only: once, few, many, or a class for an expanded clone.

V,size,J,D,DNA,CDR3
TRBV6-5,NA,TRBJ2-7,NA,TGTGCCAGCAGATCGTGGGGGCCCCTCTCCTACGAGCAGTACTTC,CASRSWGPLSYEQYF
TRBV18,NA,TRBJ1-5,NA,TGTGCCAGCTCACCACCGAAGGGCCCGGGGCGCGGCAATCAGCCCCAGCATTTT,CASSPPKGPGRGNQPQHF
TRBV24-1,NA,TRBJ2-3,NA,TGTGCCACCAGTGATTTAGGGCAGGAAGCAGATACGCAGTATTTT,CATSDLGQEADTQYF
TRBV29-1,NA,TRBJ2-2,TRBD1,TGCAGCGTAACTGGGACAGGGGTGGCCGGGGAGCTGTTTTTT,CSVTGTGVAGELFF
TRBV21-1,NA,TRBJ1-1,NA,TGTGCCAGCAGCTGCGGACAGGGCATCGGAACACCTCAAACGGGTTTCTTT,CASSCGQGIGTPQTGFF
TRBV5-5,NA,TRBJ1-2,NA,TGTGCCAGCAGCAGCTTAGGAGGGCGAGGCTACACCTTC,CASSSLGGRGYTF
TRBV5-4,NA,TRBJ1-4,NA,TGTGCCAGCAGCCCAGGGCCATCTAATGAAAAACTGTTTTTT,CASSPGPSNEKLFF
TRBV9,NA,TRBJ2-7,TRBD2,TGTGCCAGCAGCACCTCGGGGGGGAGCTCCTACGAGCAGTACTTC,CASSTSGGSSYEQYF
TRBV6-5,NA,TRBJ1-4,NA,TGTGCCAGCAGTCGCCGCAGGGAAGATGAAAAACTGTTTTTT,CASSRRREDEKLFF
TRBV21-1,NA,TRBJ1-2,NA,TGTGCCAGCAGCAAGGGTGGGACAGGGTATGATGGCTACACCTTC,CASSKGGTGYDGYTF
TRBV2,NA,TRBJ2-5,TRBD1,TGTGCCAGCAGTGAGGACAGGGGGAGCGAGACCCAGTACTTC,CASSEDRGSETQYF
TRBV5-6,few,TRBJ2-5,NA,TGTGCCAGCAGCTTGTATAGTCGGAGGGGGGAGACCCAGTACTTC,CASSLYSRRGETQYF
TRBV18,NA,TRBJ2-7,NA,TGTGCCAGCTCACCACCAACGGCCTACGAGCAGTACTTC,CASSPPTAYEQYF
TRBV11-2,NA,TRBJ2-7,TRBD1,TGTGCCAGCAGCCTCAGACAGGGGATAAACTACGAGCAGTACTTC,CASSLRQGINYEQYF
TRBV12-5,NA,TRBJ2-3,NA,TGTGCTAGTGGTACGTGGGCCCCCGGGGAAAGCACAGATACGCAGTATTTT,CASGTWAPGESTDTQYF
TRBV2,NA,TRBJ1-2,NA,TGTGCCAGCAGTGAAATCGGGAGAGGGGGGGATGGCTACACCTTC,CASSEIGRGGDGYTF
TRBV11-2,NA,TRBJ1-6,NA,TGTGCCAGCAGAAGCAGGAGCTCCTATAATTCACCCCTCCACTTT,CASRSRSSYNSPLHF
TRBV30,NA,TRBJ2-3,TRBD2,TGTGCCTGGAACGTGGGAGCGGGGGGAAGCACAGATACGCAGTATTTT,CAWNVGAGGSTDTQYF
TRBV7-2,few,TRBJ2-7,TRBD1,TGTGCCAGCAGCTTGGGTGGGGCCCGGGACAGAGCCTACGAGCAGTACTTC,CASSLGGARDRAYEQYF
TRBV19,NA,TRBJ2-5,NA,TGTGCCAGTAGTATCAGCGAAGAGACCCAGTACTTC,CASSISEETQYF
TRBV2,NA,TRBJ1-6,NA,TGTGCCAGCAGTGATGAGGGGTTCAATTCACCCCTCCACTTT,CASSDEGFNSPLHF
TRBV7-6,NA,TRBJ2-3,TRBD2,TGTGCCAGCAGCTTAGTTATGGCCGGGGGGGCAGGCACAGATACGCAGTATTTT,CASSLVMAGGAGTDTQYF
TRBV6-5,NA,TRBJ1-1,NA,TGTGCCAGCAGGTACAGAACTGAAGCTTTCTTT,CASRYRTEAFF
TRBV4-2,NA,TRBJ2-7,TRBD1,TGTGCCAGCAGCCCGGGGGACAGGGAATTAGACGAGCAGTACTTC,CASSPGDRELDEQYF
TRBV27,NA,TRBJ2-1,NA,TGTGCCAGCAGTTTATCGGGTAGAGGGTATGGGGACAATGAGCAGTTCTTC,CASSLSGRGYGDNEQFF
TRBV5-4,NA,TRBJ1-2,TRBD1,TGTGCCAGCAGCTTCAACAGGGGACACAACTATGGCTACACCTTC,CASSFNRGHNYGYTF
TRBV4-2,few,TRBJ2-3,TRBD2,TGTGCCAGCAGCCAATCCGGGACTAGCGGCACAGATACGCAGTATTTT,CASSQSGTSGTDTQYF
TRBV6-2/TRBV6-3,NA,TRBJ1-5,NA,TGTGCCAGCAGTTACTCAGCGGGTAGGCAGCCCCAGCATTTT,CASSYSAGRQPQHF
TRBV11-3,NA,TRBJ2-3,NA,TGTGCCAGCAGCTTAGGTGGGGCTAGCACAGATACGCAGTATTTT,CASSLGGASTDTQYF
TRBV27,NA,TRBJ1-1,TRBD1,TGTGCCAGCAGTTTCGGACAGGCCGACACTGAAGCTTTCTTT,CASSFGQADTEAFF
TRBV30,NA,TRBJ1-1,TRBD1,TGTGCCTGGAGTGTAGGGACAGCGAACACTGAAGCTTTCTTT,CAWSVGTANTEAFF
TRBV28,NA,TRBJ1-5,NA,TGTGCCAGCAGCTCCCCATATAGCAATCAGCCCCAGCATTTT,CASSSPYSNQPQHF
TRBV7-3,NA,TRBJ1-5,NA,TGTGCCAGCAGCCGGGACATCCCTAACTATAGCAATCAGCCCCAGCATTTT,CASSRDIPNYSNQPQHF
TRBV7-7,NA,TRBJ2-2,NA,TGTGCCAGCAGCCCCCAGACAGGCGGGGTCACCGGGGAGCTGTTTTTT,CASSPQTGGVTGELFF
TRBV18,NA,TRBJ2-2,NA,TGTGCCAGCTCACCACCGGTGGGCGGCACCGGGGAGCTGTTTTTT,CASSPPVGGTGELFF
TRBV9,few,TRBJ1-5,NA,TGTGCCAGCAGCGTAGACGGAGATAGCAATCAGCCCCAGCATTTT,CASSVDGDSNQPQHF
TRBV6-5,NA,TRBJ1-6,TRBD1,TGTGCCAGCAAAAGGGACAGATCTAATTCACCCCTCCACTTT,CASKRDRSNSPLHF
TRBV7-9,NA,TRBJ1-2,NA,TGTGCCAGCAGCTTATCCCCCCGCAGCTCAGGGACCTCAAAAGGCTACACCTTC,CASSLSPRSSGTSKGYTF
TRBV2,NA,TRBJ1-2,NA,TGTGCCAGCAGTGGTTCCGGGTTTCTTGGTGACTATGGCTACACCTTC,CASSGSGFLGDYGYTF
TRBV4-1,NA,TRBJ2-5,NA,TGCGCCAGCAGCCAAGTGACTGGGCGGGAGACCCAGTACTTC,CASSQVTGRETQYF
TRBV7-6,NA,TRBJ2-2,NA,TGTGCCAGCAGCTTAGGACCGGTGTACACCGGGGAGCTGTTTTTT,CASSLGPVYTGELFF
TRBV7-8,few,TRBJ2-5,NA,TGTGCCAGCGGGCTCGGTTCGCGCAGGGGAGAGACCCAGTACTTC,CASGLGSRRGETQYF
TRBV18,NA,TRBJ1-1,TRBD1,TGTGCCAGCTCAGCCGACAGGGTCGCGAACACTGAAGCTTTCTTT,CASSADRVANTEAFF
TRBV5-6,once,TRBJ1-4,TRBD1,TGTGCCAGCAGCTTTAAGACAGGGACGCTCGAAAAACTGTTTTTT,CASSFKTGTLEKLFF
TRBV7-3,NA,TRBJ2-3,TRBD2,TGTGCCAGCAGCTTACTGGGGGGGAGAACCACAGATACGCAGTATTTT,CASSLLGGRTTDTQYF
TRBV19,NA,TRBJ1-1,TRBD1,TGTGCCAGTAGAGCGACAGGGGGCACTGAAGCTTTCTTT,CASRATGGTEAFF
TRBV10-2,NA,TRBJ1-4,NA,TGCGCCAGCAGTCCGGGGCCTCTAGAAAAACTGTTTTTT,CASSPGPLEKLFF
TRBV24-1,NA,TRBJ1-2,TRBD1,TGTGCCACCAGTGATCCCTCGGAACCGACAGGGTGGGGAGGCTACACCTTC,CATSDPSEPTGWGGYTF
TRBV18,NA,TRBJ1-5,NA,TGTGCCAGCTCACCACGAGAGCCACGGGGGCGCTGGGATCAGCCCCAGCATTTT,CASSPREPRGRWDQPQHF
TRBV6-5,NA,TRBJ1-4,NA,TGTGCCAGCAGCCCAGGGCCGAGCAGTGAAAAACTGTTTTTT,CASSPGPSSEKLFF
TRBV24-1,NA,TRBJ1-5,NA,TGTGCCACCAGTGGATCGGGGAATCAGCCCCAGCATTTT,CATSGSGNQPQHF
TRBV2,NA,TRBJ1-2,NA,TGTGCCAGCAGTGGTGCCAGGGATCCAGGGATTAGGGGCTACACCTTC,CASSGARDPGIRGYTF
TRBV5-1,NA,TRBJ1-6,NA,TGCGCCAGCAGCTTGGCTGGAAAGGAACGGTCACCCCTCCACTTT,CASSLAGKERSPLHF
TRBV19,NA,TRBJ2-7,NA,TGTGCCAGTAGTATACGGGTTTTTTGGGCAGACGAACTCGACTCCTACGAGCAGTACTTC,CASSIRVFWADELDSYEQYF
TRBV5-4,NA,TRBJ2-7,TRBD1,TGTGCCAGCAGCTTCACAACAGGGGGCGCCGAGCAGTACTTC,CASSFTTGGAEQYF
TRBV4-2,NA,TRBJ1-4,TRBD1,TGTGCCAGCAGCCAGGGACAGGGGGCTACTAATGAAAAACTGTTTTTT,CASSQGQGATNEKLFF
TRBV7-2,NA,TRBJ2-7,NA,TGTGCCAGCAGCTTAGCGCTCACAGGGAGAGGATACGAGCAGTACTTC,CASSLALTGRGYEQYF
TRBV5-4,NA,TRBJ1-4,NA,TGTGCCAGCAGCCTCCCCCATGAAAAACTGTTTTTT,CASSLPHEKLFF